Listed here are 31 T cell receptor beta chains from one sample, sequenced in a study of regulatory T cells in long-lasting Graves disease. Time point of the sample: persistent/refractory GD, antithyroid drugs over 5 years with positive TRAb. From RNA extracted from PBMCs, the TCR library was made. Arm-PCR of CDR3 regions and iRepertoire HTBI primers were the basis on which TCR beta libraries were built. TCRdb itself ran the multiplex PCR reads through MiXCR, one entry per CDR3 protein. The top ten clones hold around 20% of a sample with about 400,000 distinct CDR3 sequences, around 20% of them seen once. This material consisted of peripheral blood mononuclear cells (PBMCs), taken when the disease was refractory, from a patient treated with antithyroid drugs. The source is a female donor with Graves disease.

This clonotype was seen more than once but under ten times. This chain uses TRBV2 with TRBJ2-3; 11 nucleotides match TRBD2. J gave up 0 bases and V 4 bases, and 3 bases lay outside the gene matches. The V gene's germline CDR1 is SNHLY and CDR2 FYNNEI. There are 16 residues in the CDR3. CDR3 coding DNA: TGTGCCAGCAGTGCCACTAGCGGGAGAAGCACAGATACGCAGTATTTT. It translates to CASSATSGRSTDTQYF.

This chain connects TRBV29-1 to TRBJ2-7; D might be TRBD1 (6 bases). The ends were cut back, 4 bases at V and 1 base at J, with 14 bases in the middle. This CDR3 has 14 amino acids. Germline loops: CDR1 SQVTM, CDR2 ANQGSEA. Here the CDR3 reads CSVAFRDTSYEQYF. CDR3 DNA sequence: TGCAGCGTTGCGTTCCGGGACACATCCTACGAGCAGTACTTC.

The chain uses TRBV5-5 and TRBJ2-7, with D unclear. The CDR3 length is 14 residues. Germline values: CDR1 SGHKS, CDR2 YYEKEE (reference sequence). V lost 1 base to trimming and J lost 7 bases, with 15 bases between them. The CDR3 coding sequence is TGTGCCAGCAGCTTGTTCATCGAACCGGAGGAGCAGTACTTC. It translates to CASSLFIEPEEQYF.

This clonotype appeared a single time. Its ends do not fully match the called genes, so a read error is possible. The chain links TRBV5-1 to TRBJ1-3; D is ambiguous. Germline V lookup: CDR1 SGHRS, CDR2 YFSETQ. The CDR3 is made up of 15 amino acids. The CDR3 loop is CASSFPPRFGNTIYF. CDR3 DNA sequence: TGTGCCAGCAGCTTTCCCCCACGGTTTGGAAACACCATATATTTT.

This chain uses TRBV30 with TRBJ2-4, with D tentatively TRBD1 (6 bases). Trimming removed 3 bases at V and 3 bases at J, with 12 bases between. The CDR3 sequence is 14 residues long. Germline V gene data show CDR1 as GTSNPN and CDR2 as SVGIG (reference sequence). The CDR3 DNA reads as TGTGCCTGGAGCGAGGACAGTTACAAAAACATTCAGTACTTC. Its translation: CAWSEDSYKNIQYF.

This clonotype has a single count. This rearrangement joins TRBV7-8 to TRBJ1-2; D perhaps matches TRBD1 (6 bases). Germline values: CDR1 SGHVS, CDR2 FQNEAQ. V shed 4 bases and J shed 4 bases, with 22 bases lying between them. This CDR3 region has 17 residues. The CDR3 nucleotides read TGTGCCAGCAGCTCGAAGGGGACACCAACCTTGAGCTATGGCTACACCTTC. It encodes CASSSKGTPTLSYGYTF.

The rearrangement links TRBV3-1 to TRBJ2-3; TRBD2 matches at 7 bases. The J segment lost 4 bases and the V segment lost 4 bases, leaving 8 bases of the junction unmatched. CDR3 length equals 15 residues. Germline V lookup: CDR1 LGHDT, CDR2 YNNKEL (reference sequence). The CDR3 sequence: CASSPGAGAADTQYF. Here the CDR3 DNA reads TGTGCCAGCAGCCCCGGCGCGGGAGCAGCAGATACGCAGTATTTT.

This clonotype was detected only a few times. The chain carries TRBV7-2 and TRBJ2-7; the match to TRBD2 covers 10 bases. The V gene end was trimmed by 2 bases and the J gene end by 4 bases; junction bases not matched to a gene: 8. In germline, CDR1 is SGHTA, CDR2 FQGNSA. CDR3 length: 16 residues. CDR3 DNA: TGTGCCAGCAGCTTATTAACTAGCGGGACACCTTACGAGCAGTACTTC. It encodes CASSLLTSGTPYEQYF.

A remark on this clonotype: One end of the junction does not line up with germline, which may come from a read error. The V gene is TRBV12-3 or TRBV12-4, the J gene TRBJ2-2; a possible D gene is TRBD2 (5 bases). The CDR3 totals 14 residues. The CDR3 nucleotides read TGTGCCGGCAGTCCGGGATTGAACACCGGGGAGCTGTTTTTT. Amino acids: CAGSPGLNTGELFF.

This clonotype was counted between two and nine times. This chain connects TRBV4-1 to TRBJ1-2; TRBD1 is a possible D gene (5 bases). The V end was cut by 0 bases, the J end by 7 bases, with 18 bases between. CDR3 length: 16 amino acids. Germline V gene sequence: CDR1 MGHRA, CDR2 YSYEKL. The CDR3 sequence: CASSQEGFGQGVGYTF. CDR3 in DNA: TGCGCCAGCAGCCAAGAAGGGTTTGGCCAGGGCGTTGGCTACACCTTC.

This clonotype was recorded only once. J is TRBJ2-7 and V is TRBV20-1; D perhaps matches TRBD2 (6 bases). The ends were cut back, 5 bases at V and 7 bases at J, with 18 bases in the middle. Germline CDR1 and CDR2: DFQATT and SNEGSKA (reference sequence). This CDR3 is 13 amino acids long. CDR3: CSAQIYERGEQYF. CDR3 sequence (DNA): TGCAGTGCTCAAATCTACGAACGGGGGGAGCAGTACTTC.

This clonotype was counted many times. The chain recombines TRBV12-3 or TRBV12-4 with TRBJ1-2; 9 bases are a match to TRBD1. The CDR3 extends over 11 amino acids. Germline trimming cut 10 bases from V and 5 bases from J; bases unmatched to any gene: 2. This chain's CDR3 is CATGQGYGYTF. The CDR3 region has the DNA TGTGCCACGGGACAGGGTTATGGCTACACCTTC.

The chain recombines TRBV6-1 with TRBJ2-2, with TRBD2 identical over 13 bases. CDR1 is MNHNS and CDR2 is SASEGT in the germline V gene. CDR3 length: 18 amino acids. The trim removed 6 bases at V and 0 bases at J, leaving 7 bases unmatched. The CDR3 sequence is CASRDGTSGTPNTGELFF. In DNA form, the CDR3 reads TGTGCCAGCAGAGATGGGACTAGCGGGACTCCGAACACCGGGGAGCTGTTTTTT.

This clonotype was observed a few times. At one end, the junction sequence differs from germline, possibly due to a read error. The genes are TRBV28 and TRBJ2-2, with 8 bases aligning to TRBD1. This CDR3 is built from 15 residues. Germline CDR1 and CDR2: MDHEN and SYDVKM. The CDR3 is CASNPGGANTGELSF. CDR3 nucleotides: TGTGCCAGCAACCCAGGGGGCGCGAACACCGGGGAGCTGTCTTTT.

This clonotype was found a few times. The CDR3 loop is CASSQDPAGHYYEQYF. The CDR3 DNA reads as TGCGCCAGCAGCCAAGATCCGGCCGGACACTACTACGAGCAGTACTTC. This chain uses TRBV4-1 with TRBJ2-7; maybe TRBD1 (5 bases). CDR3 size: 16 residues. Germline-derived CDR1 and CDR2 are MGHRA and YSYEKL. V was pared by 0 bases and J by 3 bases, with 15 bases between.

This clonotype has at least ten counts. V usage is TRBV15 and J usage is TRBJ1-1; 8 bases fit TRBD1. V trimming: 5 bases; J trimming: 1 base; junction bases outside the gene matches: 9. Per the germline V gene, CDR1 is LNHNV and CDR2 is YYDKDF (reference sequence). This CDR3 has 16 residues. The CDR3 sequence is CATSPGTGTGNTEAFF. CDR3 nucleotides: TGTGCCACCAGCCCGGGGACCGGGACAGGGAACACTGAAGCTTTCTTT.

This clonotype occurred a few times. The chain joins TRBV9 to TRBJ2-5, with 7 bases that match TRBD1. The CDR3 spans 15 residues. Trimming removed 0 bases from V and 9 bases from J; junction bases left unmatched: 11. The germline gives CDR1 SGDLS, CDR2 YYNGEE. CDR3 sequence reads: CASSVGGTAEMAQYF. The CDR3 DNA reads as TGTGCCAGCAGCGTAGGAGGGACAGCTGAGATGGCCCAGTACTTC.

This clonotype was recorded at least ten times. The chain employs TRBV28 and TRBJ1-1; 9 bases line up with TRBD1. The V segment lost 3 bases and the J segment 0 bases; nucleotides outside the gene matches: 8. Germline loops: CDR1 MDHEN, CDR2 SYDVKM. The CDR3 spans 17 residues. The CDR3 spells CASSLKLGTGLNTEAFF. DNA for the CDR3: TGTGCCAGCAGTTTGAAACTAGGGACAGGGTTGAACACTGAAGCTTTCTTT.

This clonotype was counted ten times or more. The chain links TRBV11-2 to TRBJ1-4; a weak D match, TRBD1 (5 bases). CDR3 length: 13 residues. With 7 bases removed from V and 7 bases from J, the gap between germline ends came to 13 bases. Germline V CDR1 and CDR2: SGHAT, FQNNGV. CDR3 sequence reads: CASTRGGSEKLFF. The CDR3, as DNA: TGTGCCAGCACCCGGGGGGGAAGTGAAAAACTGTTTTTT. The full variable domain, with the rest looked up from reference TRBV11-2 and TRBJ1-4, is EAGVAQSPRYKIIEKRQSVAFWCNPISGHATLYWYQQILGQGPKLLIQFQNNGVVDDSQLPKDRFSAERLKGVDSTLKIQPAKLEDSAVYLCASTRGGSEKLFFGSGTQLSVL.

A note on this clonotype: This could be a read error, since a much larger clone is one nucleotide away. The chain couples TRBV27 to TRBJ2-7; TRBD1 aligns across 7 bases. The CDR3 loop spans 14 amino acids. The germline gives CDR1 MNHEY, CDR2 SMNVEV (reference sequence). The CDR3 coding sequence is TGTGCCGGCAGTTCGAGAACAGGGGCCTACGAGCAGTACTTC. It specifies CAGSSRTGAYEQYF.

The table lists this clonotype with many counts. The chain employs TRBV28 and TRBJ2-7, with TRBD1 matching 7 bases. V was clipped by 6 bases and J by 4 bases; unmatched bases: 12. Germline CDR1 reads MDHEN; CDR2 reads SYDVKM. This CDR3 is built from 15 residues. CDR3 amino acids: CASSSLGQVGYEQYF. The CDR3 nucleotides are TGTGCCAGCAGCTCCCTAGGACAGGTTGGTTACGAGCAGTACTTC.

The chain is built from TRBV20-1 and TRBJ2-2, with 8 bases fitting TRBD2. Germline V CDR1 and CDR2: DFQATT, SNEGSKA (reference sequence). The ends lost 7 bases at V and 3 bases at J; junction bases unmatched: 10. CDR3 size: 15 residues. The CDR3, as DNA: TGCAGTGTTTCGGCGGGAGGACCGTACACCGGGGAGCTGTTTTTT. As protein: CSVSAGGPYTGELFF.

The sample holds a few counts of this clonotype. J is TRBJ2-1 and V is TRBV20-1; the match to TRBD2 covers 7 bases. Unmatched junction bases numbered 4, after V lost 4 bases and J lost 1 base. Germline V lookup: CDR1 DFQATT, CDR2 SNEGSKA (reference sequence). The CDR3 length is 14 residues. The CDR3 loop reads CSAKAGLSYNEQFF. The CDR3 DNA reads TGCAGTGCTAAAGCGGGATTATCCTACAATGAGCAGTTCTTC.

The chain is built from TRBV30 and TRBJ2-7, with D possibly TRBD2 on 6 matching bases. Germline CDR1 and CDR2: GTSNPN and SVGIG (reference sequence). This CDR3 is 13 amino acids long. Trimming pared 0 bases from V and 6 bases from J, leaving 12 bases between. The CDR3 DNA sequence: TGTGCCTGGAGTGTATGGGGCGGGATCGAGCAGTACTTC. Protein sequence: CAWSVWGGIEQYF.

The chain combines TRBV5-6 with TRBJ1-3; D is unclear. The germline V and J ends were trimmed by 2 bases and 0 bases, with 12 bases remaining between them. CDR1 and CDR2 from the germline V gene are SGHDT and YYEEEE. The CDR3 is 16 residues long. The CDR3, as DNA: TGTGCCAGCAGCTTCTACTCCACCTTCTCTGGAAACACCATATATTTT. Translated, it gives CASSFYSTFSGNTIYF.

This clonotype was seen a few times. The chain employs TRBV6-5 and TRBJ2-5; D possibly corresponds to TRBD2 (6 bases). The germline gives CDR1 MNHEY, CDR2 SVGAGI. The CDR3 is 16 amino acids. V was trimmed by 5 bases and J by 4 bases, leaving 20 bases between them. The CDR3 DNA follows: TGTGCCAGCAGTAACTTCGGTGGAGGGTACTCAGAGACCCAGTACTTC. The encoded protein is CASSNFGGGYSETQYF.

This clonotype was recorded at least ten times. The chain recombines TRBV13 with TRBJ1-1; D is unresolved. V lost 1 base, J lost 1 base, and 10 bases lay in between. This CDR3 spans 15 amino acids. Germline CDR1 and CDR2: PRHDT and FYEKMQ (reference sequence). CDR3 residues: CASSLAGRPNTEAFF. The DNA for the CDR3 is TGTGCCAGCAGCTTAGCGGGCCGGCCGAACACTGAAGCTTTCTTT.

There are many counts of this clonotype. V and J are TRBV24-1 and TRBJ2-2; 12 bases match TRBD2. CDR1 and CDR2 (germline): KGHDR, SFDVKD. J was trimmed by 7 bases and V by 4 bases; bases with no gene match: 6. The CDR3 contains 16 residues. CDR3 loop: CATSDPSGRGSGELFF. Here the CDR3 DNA reads TGTGCCACCAGTGACCCTAGCGGGAGGGGTAGCGGGGAGCTGTTTTTT.

This clonotype has a handful of counts. The chain carries TRBV5-5 and TRBJ1-2; D not resolved. From germline, CDR1 is SGHKS and CDR2 YYEKEE (reference sequence). This CDR3 has 14 residues. V shed 2 bases and J shed 2 bases, with 10 bases lying between them. CDR3 residues: CASSLHPGNYGYTF. Here the CDR3 DNA reads TGTGCCAGCAGCTTACACCCGGGGAACTATGGCTACACCTTC.

This clonotype appeared a few times. The rearrangement joins TRBV6-1 to TRBJ2-5; perhaps TRBD2 as D (5 bases). Per germline, CDR1 MNHNS and CDR2 SASEGT. V gave up 6 bases and J gave up 2 bases, with 16 bases separating them. This CDR3 spans 15 amino acids. For the CDR3, the DNA is TGTGCCAGCAGCCGTCGTTCCGGGGAACAAGAGACCCAGTACTTC. Translating it yields CASSRRSGEQETQYF.

The chain has TRBV4-3 and TRBJ2-7; D gene unclear. Between the trimmed V and J ends, which lost 10 bases and 4 bases, there was a span of 8 bases. The CDR3 sequence is 10 residues long. Germline lookup yields CDR1 LGHNA and CDR2 YSLEER. This CDR3 is CAIGPYEQYF. For the CDR3, the DNA is TGCGCCATTGGGCCGTACGAGCAGTACTTC.